The 32 T cell receptor beta chains given below trace back to one sample, sequenced in a study of blood T cell repertoires in COVID-19. The protocol was immunoSEQ multiplex PCR, while the TCRdb copy is restricted to in-frame clones and leaves out a portion. The sample shows 150,000 to 200,000 clones, roughly three quarters of them seen only once. The source material was PBMCs or T cells enriched from blood (not recorded which). These receptors were taken from a man in his fifties or sixties who had been exposed to COVID-19.

DNA of the CDR3: TGTGCCAGCGCGCGAACTAATGAAAAACTGTTTTTT. Amino acids: CASARTNEKLFF. This rearrangement joins TRBV27 to TRBJ1-4; unclear D gene. The ends were cut back, 8 bases at V and 1 base at J, with 5 bases in the middle. Germline V gives CDR1 MNHEY, CDR2 SMNVEV (reference sequence). CDR3 length: 12 amino acids.

The V gene is TRBV6-6, the J gene TRBJ2-3; 7 nucleotides align to TRBD2. The ends lost 4 bases at V and 4 bases at J; junction bases unmatched: 5. CDR3 length: 14 residues. The germline V gene has CDR1 MNHNY and CDR2 SVGAGI (reference sequence). CDR3 DNA sequence: TGTGCCAGCAGTTCTGGACTAGAAGCAGATACGCAGTATTTT. Translation: CASSSGLEADTQYF.

This clone appeared a single time. This sequence joins TRBV10-2 and TRBJ2-3; unclear D gene. The germline V gene has CDR1 WSHSY and CDR2 SAAADI. This CDR3 has 11 residues. V gave up 2 bases and J gave up 6 bases, with 3 bases separating them. The CDR3 protein is CASSELDTQYF. The CDR3 bases are TGCGCCAGCAGTGAGCTCGATACGCAGTATTTT.

The chain has TRBV27 and TRBJ2-7; TRBD1 aligns across 8 bases. The CDR3 totals 15 residues. V lost 6 bases to trimming and J lost 9 bases; unmatched junction nucleotides: 16. Germline CDR1 reads MNHEY; CDR2 reads SMNVEV (reference sequence). The CDR3 DNA sequence: TGTGCCAGCAGCCCCCTAGGACAGGGTCAAGTAGGGCAGTACTTC. Protein sequence: CASSPLGQGQVGQYF.

This chain links TRBV24-1 with TRBJ2-3; perhaps TRBD2 as D (6 bases). Germline lookup yields CDR1 KGHDR and CDR2 SFDVKD. CDR3 length: 15 residues. The V end was cut by 3 bases, the J end by 6 bases, with 15 bases between. CDR3 residues: CATSDPGLPGDTQYF. As DNA, the CDR3 is TGTGCCACCAGTGATCCGGGACTCCCCGGGGATACGCAGTATTTT.

This chain connects TRBV6-4 to TRBJ1-6, with D uncertain. From germline, CDR1 is MRHNA and CDR2 SNTAGT. V was cut by 2 bases and J by 9 bases, with 11 bases left in between. The CDR3 totals 14 residues. The DNA of the CDR3 is TGTGCCAGCAGTGACCGGATGGGAGGTTCACCCCTCCACTTT. Amino acids: CASSDRMGGSPLHF.

This rearrangement joins TRBV6-5 to TRBJ2-4; TRBD1 is a possible D gene (6 bases). Germline V gives CDR1 MNHEY, CDR2 SVGAGI. The CDR3 is made up of 16 amino acids. V was shortened by 2 bases and J by 4 bases, with 15 bases between the two germline ends. The DNA for the CDR3 is TGTGCCAGCAGTTACGGAGTAGGGGGTATTAAAAACATTCAGTACTTC. Translating gives CASSYGVGGIKNIQYF.

This clone was seen only once. V is TRBV19 and J is TRBJ2-1; 9 nucleotides match TRBD2. Losses at the gene ends were 4 bases for V and 4 bases for J; bases not matched to a gene: 20. Looked up from germline, CDR1 is LNHDA and CDR2 is SQIVND (reference sequence). CDR3 length equals 20 residues. The CDR3 region has the DNA TGTGCCAGTAGTACGGGGGGAGGGTCCCTTTCACTAGCGGGTTACAATGAGCAGTTCTTC. Translation: CASSTGGGSLSLAGYNEQFF.

The chain carries TRBV15 and TRBJ2-7; weak D call: TRBD2 (5 bases). V dropped 2 bases and J dropped 3 bases, with 17 bases sitting between them. Per the germline V gene, CDR1 is LNHNV and CDR2 is YYDKDF (reference sequence). The CDR3 runs to 16 residues. The CDR3 loop reads CATSRRRGLNYYEQYF. CDR3 coding DNA: TGTGCCACCAGCAGAAGACGCGGACTCAACTACTACGAGCAGTACTTC.

The chain combines TRBV5-4 with TRBJ2-1, with 7 bases identical to TRBD2. V dropped 0 bases and J dropped 9; count of bases not matched to a gene: 9. Germline-derived CDR1 and CDR2 are SGHNT and YYREEE (reference sequence). The CDR3 totals 15 residues. CDR3 sequence reads: CASSLAGRAQGEQFF. CDR3 nucleotide sequence: TGTGCCAGCAGCTTGGCGGGGAGGGCCCAAGGTGAGCAGTTCTTC.

CDR3 DNA sequence: TGTGCCAGCAGCAAAGGTACAGCTGGAAACACCATATATTTT. It codes for CASSKGTAGNTIYF. The V and J genes are TRBV21-1 and TRBJ1-3; the table's D gene call, TRBD1, was not cross checked with the DNA. TRBV21-1 is assigned pseudogene status. The CDR3 has 14 amino acids.

The V and J genes are TRBV19 and TRBJ2-3; weak D call: TRBD2 (5 bases). V was cut by 0 bases and J by 1 base, with 5 bases left in between. The CDR3 covers 14 residues. Germline V gene data show CDR1 as LNHDA and CDR2 as SQIVND (reference sequence). DNA of the CDR3: TGTGCCAGTAGTATAGACGGGGGCACAGATACGCAGTATTTT. Protein sequence: CASSIDGGTDTQYF.

This CDR3 reads CASSEVRQDNEQYF. In DNA, the CDR3 is TGTGCCAGCAGTGAAGTCAGACAGGACAACGAGCAGTACTTC. The rearrangement links TRBV6-1 to TRBJ2-7; D perhaps matches TRBD1 (6 bases). The CDR3 consists of 14 residues. Germline V gene lookup returns CDR1 MNHNS and CDR2 SASEGT. V lost 1 base and J lost 5, with 12 bases in between.

This chain connects TRBV6-2 or TRBV6-3 to TRBJ2-7; TRBD1 agrees at 7 bases. The CDR3 has 15 residues. Per germline, CDR1 MNHEY and CDR2 SVGEGT. Trimming at V came to 4 bases and at J to 2 bases, leaving 8 bases not matched to a gene. CDR3 sequence (DNA): TGTGCCAGCAGTTCGCCAACAGGGGTAACCTACGAGCAGTACTTC. As protein: CASSSPTGVTYEQYF.

This clone appeared a few times. This chain uses TRBV2 with TRBJ2-3, with 7 nucleotides matching TRBD1. Germline values: CDR1 SNHLY, CDR2 FYNNEI. V was pared by 5 bases and J by 3 bases, with 2 bases of the junction left unmatched. CDR3 length: 13 amino acids. The CDR3 is CASSLQGTDTQYF. The CDR3 DNA sequence: TGTGCCAGCAGTCTACAGGGGACAGATACGCAGTATTTT.

CDR3 in amino acids: CASSPLNRVDEQFF. CDR3 nucleotide sequence: TGTGCCAGCAGCCCCCTCAACAGGGTCGATGAGCAGTTCTTC. The rearrangement links TRBV28 to TRBJ2-1; a weak D match, TRBD1 (6 bases). The CDR3 is 14 residues long. The germline V and J ends were trimmed by 6 bases and 8 bases, with 17 bases remaining between them. CDR1 MDHEN and CDR2 SYDVKM come from the germline V gene.

This clone was counted between two and nine times. The chain recombines TRBV7-9 with TRBJ1-6; 7 bases align to TRBD1. This CDR3 spans 14 amino acids. V shed 5 bases and J 5 bases; nucleotides not matched to a gene: 3. From germline, CDR1 is SEHNR and CDR2 FQNEAQ (reference sequence). Here the CDR3 DNA reads TGTGCCAGCAGCCTCGGGACAGATAATTCACCCCTCCACTTT. Protein product: CASSLGTDNSPLHF.

This clone has just a few counts. The chain uses TRBV3-1 (or the pseudogene TRBV3-2) and TRBJ2-3, with no clear D. The V end lost 1 base, the J end lost 6 bases, and 8 bases lay between the germline ends. Germline V lookup: CDR1 LGHDT, CDR2 YNNKEL (reference sequence). The CDR3 is made up of 13 amino acids. CDR3 nucleotides: TGTGCCAGCAGCCAAGGACTCTCTGATACGCAGTATTTT. Amino acid sequence: CASSQGLSDTQYF.

V and J are TRBV19 and TRBJ2-7; D is ambiguous. Trimming removed 5 bases at V and 4 bases at J, with 15 bases between. The CDR3 runs 14 residues. Germline V gene lookup returns CDR1 LNHDA and CDR2 SQIVND (reference sequence). The CDR3 DNA reads TGTGCCAGTAGTCCTCATGCGGCCCCGTACGAGCAGTACTTC. Its translation is CASSPHAAPYEQYF.

The chain couples TRBV2 to TRBJ1-6; 9 bases fit TRBD1. CDR3 length: 13 residues. The germline V gene has CDR1 SNHLY and CDR2 FYNNEI. Here the CDR3 DNA reads TGTGCTAGGGGGCGGGACAGGGATTCACCCCTCCACTTT. This gives the protein CARGRDRDSPLHF.

This chain connects TRBV27 to TRBJ2-7; TRBD2 aligns across 9 bases. This CDR3 has 16 residues. The J segment lost 4 bases and the V segment lost 4 bases, leaving 11 bases of the junction unmatched. Germline V gene data show CDR1 as MNHEY and CDR2 as SMNVEV (reference sequence). CDR3 region: CASSSLSGSLGYEQYF. The CDR3, as DNA: TGTGCCAGCAGTTCCCTTAGCGGGAGTCTAGGTTACGAGCAGTACTTC.

This sequence joins TRBV2 and TRBJ2-1; D ambiguous. The V gene lost 3 bases and the J gene lost 6 bases, with 18 bases spanning the gap. The CDR3 runs to 16 residues. CDR1 SNHLY and CDR2 FYNNEI come from the germline V gene. The DNA for the CDR3 is TGTGCCAGCAGTGATGGGTTGGGTCAGCGCGTCAATGAGCAGTTCTTC. This codes for CASSDGLGQRVNEQFF.

The V and J genes are TRBV28 and TRBJ2-1; D not resolved. Germline-derived CDR1 and CDR2 are MDHEN and SYDVKM. V lost 7 bases and J 9 bases, leaving 7 bases between the germline ends. The CDR3 is 10 residues long. Written as DNA, the CDR3 is TGTGCCAGCAAGTTCGGTGAGCAGTTCTTC. It is translated as CASKFGEQFF.

This chain links TRBV30 with TRBJ2-5; 7 bases are shared with TRBD2. Losses at the gene ends were 0 bases for V and 3 bases for J; bases not matched to a gene: 1. The germline V gene has CDR1 GTSNPN and CDR2 SVGIG (reference sequence). The CDR3 covers 13 residues. CDR3 coding DNA: TGTGCCTGGAGTGTTGCGGGAGAAGAGACCCAGTACTTC. It is translated as CAWSVAGEETQYF. Complete variable domain (other parts from reference TRBV30 and TRBJ2-5): SQTIHQWPATLVQPVGSPLSLECTVEGTSNPNLYWYRQAAGRGLQLLFYSVGIGQISSEVPQNLSASRPQDRQFILSSKKLLLSDSGFYLCAWSVAGEETQYFGPGTRLLVL.

This rearrangement joins TRBV7-2 to TRBJ2-7; 8 nucleotides agree with TRBD2. CDR3 length: 15 residues. V shed 7 bases and J 0 bases; nucleotides not matched to a gene: 8. The germline V gene encodes CDR1 SGHTA and CDR2 FQGNSA. The chain's CDR3 is CASKSRGTSSYEQYF. In DNA, the CDR3 is TGTGCCAGCAAATCCCGCGGGACTAGCTCCTACGAGCAGTACTTC.

This clone was recorded only once. V usage is TRBV7-9 and J usage is TRBJ2-2; 7 positions agree with TRBD1. The CDR3 covers 17 residues. V shed 5 bases and J 5 bases; nucleotides not matched to a gene: 14. Germline-derived CDR1 and CDR2 are SEHNR and FQNEAQ (reference sequence). CDR3 sequence reads: CASSLLLTGVRTGELFF. DNA for the CDR3: TGTGCCAGCAGCCTACTACTTACAGGGGTACGGACCGGGGAGCTGTTTTTT.

The chain recombines TRBV9 with TRBJ2-3; D is possibly TRBD2 (6 bases). The CDR3 contains 16 residues. The germline V gene has CDR1 SGDLS and CDR2 YYNGEE. The V and J ends lost 7 bases and 0 bases respectively, with 18 bases between them. In DNA form, the CDR3 reads TGTGCCAGCGGGGGGACTCCGGGACTGAGCACAGATACGCAGTATTTT. This translates into CASGGTPGLSTDTQYF. The entire variable domain, with the rest obtained from reference TRBV9 and TRBJ2-3, is as follows: DSGVTQTPKHLITATGQRVTLRCSPRSGDLSVYWYQQSLDQGLQFLIQYYNGEERAKGNILERFSAQQFPDLHSELNLSSLELGDSALYFCASGGTPGLSTDTQYFGPGTRLTVL.

The CDR3 DNA follows: TGTGCCAGCAGTTCCCCGGACAGGGGGGGAAAACTGTTTTTT. It specifies CASSSPDRGGKLFF. V usage is TRBV27 and J usage is TRBJ1-4, with 10 bases lining up with TRBD1. Germline V lookup: CDR1 MNHEY, CDR2 SMNVEV (reference sequence). The CDR3 totals 14 residues. The ends lost 4 bases at V and 10 bases at J; junction bases unmatched: 6. Full variable domain (outside the CDR3, taken from reference TRBV27 and TRBJ1-4): EAQVTQNPRYLITVTGKKLTVTCSQNMNHEYMSWYRQDPGLGLRQIYYSMNVEVTDKGDVPEGYKVSRKEKRNFPLILESPSPNQTSLYFCASSSPDRGGKLFFGSGTQLSVL.

This clone appeared a single time. The gene calls are TRBV5-4 and TRBJ2-1, with 7 bases matching TRBD2. This CDR3 is 15 amino acids long. V shed 4 bases, J shed 1 base, and the junction held 5 bases outside the gene matches. The germline CDR1 and CDR2 sequences are SGHNT and YYREEE (reference sequence). Here the CDR3 reads CASSHPGLSYNEQFF. DNA of the CDR3: TGTGCCAGCAGCCACCCGGGACTATCCTACAATGAGCAGTTCTTC.

This clone was counted only a few times. The gene calls are TRBV7-8 and TRBJ2-3, with 7 positions matching TRBD2. J lost 0 bases, V lost 5 bases, and 5 bases had no gene match. The CDR3 extends over 15 amino acids. The germline V gene has CDR1 SGHVS and CDR2 FQNEAQ. CDR3 in DNA: TGTGCCAGCAGCGTCCTAGCGGCTAGCACAGATACGCAGTATTTT. Encoded protein: CASSVLAASTDTQYF.

This clone appeared a single time. The J gene is TRBJ2-7, the V gene TRBV2; 8 nucleotides match TRBD2. This CDR3 is built from 14 residues. The germline V gene has CDR1 SNHLY and CDR2 FYNNEI. The V and J ends lost 4 bases and 3 bases, in that order; junction bases with no gene match: 5. The CDR3: CASSGLASNYEQYF. Here the CDR3 DNA reads TGTGCCAGCAGTGGACTAGCGAGTAACTACGAGCAGTACTTC.

The V and J genes are TRBV5-1 and TRBJ1-1; 8 positions agree with TRBD1. From germline, CDR1 is SGHRS and CDR2 YFSETQ. J lost 5 bases, V lost 0 bases, and 0 bases had no gene match. CDR3 length: 13 residues. The CDR3 spells CASSLDRGTEAFF. CDR3 in DNA: TGCGCCAGCAGCTTGGACAGGGGGACTGAAGCTTTCTTT.